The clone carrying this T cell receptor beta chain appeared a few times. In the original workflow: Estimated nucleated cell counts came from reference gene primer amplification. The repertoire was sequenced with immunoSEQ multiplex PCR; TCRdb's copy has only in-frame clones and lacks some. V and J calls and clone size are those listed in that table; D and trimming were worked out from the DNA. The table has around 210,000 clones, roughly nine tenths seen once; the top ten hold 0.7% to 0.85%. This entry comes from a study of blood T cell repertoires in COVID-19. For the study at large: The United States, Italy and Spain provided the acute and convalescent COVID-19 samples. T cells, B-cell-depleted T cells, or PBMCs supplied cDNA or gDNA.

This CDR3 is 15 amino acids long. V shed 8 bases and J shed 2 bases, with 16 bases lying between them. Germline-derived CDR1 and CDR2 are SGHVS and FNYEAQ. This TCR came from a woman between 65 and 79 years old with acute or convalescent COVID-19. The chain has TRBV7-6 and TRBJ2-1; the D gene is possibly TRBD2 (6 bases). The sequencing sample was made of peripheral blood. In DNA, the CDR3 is TGTGCCAGCGCCATTCTCGGGGGACCCTACAATGAGCAGTTCTTC. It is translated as CASAILGGPYNEQFF.